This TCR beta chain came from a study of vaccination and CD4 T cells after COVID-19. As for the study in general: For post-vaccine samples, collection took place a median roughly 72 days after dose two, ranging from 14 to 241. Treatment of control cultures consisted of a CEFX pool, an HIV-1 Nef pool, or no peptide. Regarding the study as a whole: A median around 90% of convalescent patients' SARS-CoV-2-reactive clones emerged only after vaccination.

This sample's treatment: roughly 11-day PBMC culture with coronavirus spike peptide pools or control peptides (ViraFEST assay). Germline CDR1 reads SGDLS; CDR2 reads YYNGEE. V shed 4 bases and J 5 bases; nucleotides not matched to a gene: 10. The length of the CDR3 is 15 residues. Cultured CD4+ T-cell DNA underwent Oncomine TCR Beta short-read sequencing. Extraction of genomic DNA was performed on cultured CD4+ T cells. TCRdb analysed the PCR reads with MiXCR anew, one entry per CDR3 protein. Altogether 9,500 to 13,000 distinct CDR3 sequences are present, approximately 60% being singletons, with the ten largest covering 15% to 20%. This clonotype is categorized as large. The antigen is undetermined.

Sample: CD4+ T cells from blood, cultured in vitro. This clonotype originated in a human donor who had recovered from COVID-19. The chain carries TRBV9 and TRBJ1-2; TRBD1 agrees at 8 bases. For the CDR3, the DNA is TGTGCCAGCAGCACCCCGGACAGGGAAGCTTATGGCTACACCTTC. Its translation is CASSTPDREAYGYTF. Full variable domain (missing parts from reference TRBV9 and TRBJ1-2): DSGVTQTPKHLITATGQRVTLRCSPRSGDLSVYWYQQSLDQGLQFLIQYYNGEERAKGNILERFSAQQFPDLHSELNLSSLELGDSALYFCASSTPDREAYGYTFGSGTRLTVV.